Listed below are T cell receptor beta chains from one sample, sequenced in a study of T-cell reconstitution after alpha-beta-depleted transplantation in children. Using its own MiXCR run on the PCR reads, TCRdb lists one record per CDR3 protein. The sample carries fewer than 350,000 distinct CDR3 sequences, 6.5% to 9% recorded once. Source: peripheral blood, taken 360 days after TCRalphabeta/CD19-depleted stem cell transplant. Receptor source: a female patient aged 2-15 years who had a stem cell transplant for Fanconi anemia, so the T cells may come from the graft donor. CDR3s include the opening cysteine and the closing phenylalanine or tryptophan. D genes are given only for firm matches. Only some rows state a clone size, as once, few, many or a class for expanded clones.

J,size,D,V,DNA,CDR3
TRBJ2-1,many,-,TRBV7-6,TGTGCCAGCAGCTCCGGGCTTGAGCAGTTCTTC,CASSSGLEQFF
TRBJ2-5,many,-,TRBV20-1,TGCAGTGCTAGAGATGGTACCCCTGAGGCCCAGTACTTC,CSARDGTPEAQYF
TRBJ2-7,once,-,TRBV20-1,TGCAGTGCTTCCCCTTCACAGGGATTCCCCTCCGAGCAGTACTTC,CSASPSQGFPSEQYF
TRBJ1-1,few,-,TRBV3-1,TGTGCCAGCAGTCGCATGGACGGGAACACTGAAGCTTTCTTT,CASSRMDGNTEAFF
TRBJ2-4,few,TRBD2,TRBV4-1,TGCGCCAGCAGCCAAGATTGGGGGCCAGCGGGGGGGACAAAAAGCATTCAGTACTTC,CASSQDWGPAGGTKSIQYF
TRBJ2-3,few,-,TRBV3-1,TGTGCCAGCAGCCAAGGGGCAGGGCTTCGCACAGATACGCAGTATTTT,CASSQGAGLRTDTQYF
TRBJ1-2,-,TRBD1,TRBV15,TGTGCCACCAGCAGAGTCCCTACAGGGGATGGCTACACCTTC,CATSRVPTGDGYTF
TRBJ1-1,many,-,TRBV9,TGTGCCAGCAGCCTCCATCTCAACACTGAAGCTTTCTTT,CASSLHLNTEAFF
TRBJ2-1,many,-,TRBV4-1,TGCGCCAGCAGCCAAGACAGGGTTCTGAATGAGCAGTTCTTC,CASSQDRVLNEQFF
TRBJ1-2,many,-,TRBV27,TGTGCCAGCCTGGGTCTCGTGGGTTCTAACTATGGCTACACCTTC,CASLGLVGSNYGYTF
TRBJ2-3,many,TRBD2,TRBV20-1,TGCAGTGCTACATTCCCCCTAGCGGGACTCACAGATACGCAGTATTTT,CSATFPLAGLTDTQYF
TRBJ1-3,few,-,TRBV28,TGTGCCAGCAGTTTTTCAGAACTAACCTCTGGAAACACCATATATTTT,CASSFSELTSGNTIYF
TRBJ2-7,many,-,TRBV6-5,TGTGCCAGCAGTTACCGTTACAGGGTGTACGAGCAGTACTTC,CASSYRYRVYEQYF
TRBJ1-1,few,-,TRBV6-2/TRBV6-3,TGTGCCAGCAGTTACTCGCAGGACACTGAAGCTTTCTTT,CASSYSQDTEAFF
TRBJ2-5,many,-,TRBV5-1,TGCGCCAGCAGCTTGACCGCCATCCTCCAAGAGACCCAGTACTTC,CASSLTAILQETQYF
TRBJ2-7,many,-,TRBV5-1,TGCGCCAGCAGCCGTGACGGAACCTACGAGCAGTACTTC,CASSRDGTYEQYF
TRBJ2-4,many,-,TRBV20-1,TGCAGTGCTAGAGTTGTAGCCAAAAACATTCAGTACTTC,CSARVVAKNIQYF
TRBJ2-7,many,-,TRBV12-3/TRBV12-4,TGTGCCAGCAGCCGATATAGCGGATTGTACGAGCAGTACTTC,CASSRYSGLYEQYF
TRBJ2-1,many,-,TRBV5-1,TGCGCCAGCAGCTTGGGGGTAACCGCGAAGAATGAGCAGTTCTTC,CASSLGVTAKNEQFF
TRBJ2-3,many,-,TRBV24-1,TGTGCCACCAGTGGGGTGCTTTCGTCTAGCACAGATACGCAGTATTTT,CATSGVLSSSTDTQYF
TRBJ2-7,many,TRBD2,TRBV12-3/TRBV12-4,TGTGCCAGCAGTGTAAGCGGGGGGGCCGTCGAGCAGTACTTC,CASSVSGGAVEQYF
TRBJ1-5,few,-,TRBV6-1,TGTGCCAGCAGGAAACAGGGAGTCAATCAGCCCCAGCATTTT,CASRKQGVNQPQHF
TRBJ2-7,few,TRBD1,TRBV18,TGTGCCAGCTCACCGGCGGACAGGGCCTACGAGCAGTACTTC,CASSPADRAYEQYF
TRBJ2-5,many,TRBD2,TRBV7-9,TGTGCCAGCAGCTTGACTAGCGGGGGAGCAGAGACCCAGTACTTC,CASSLTSGGAETQYF
TRBJ2-3,many,TRBD1,TRBV20-1,TGCAGTGCTAGAGATTGGGACAGGGTCGATACGCAGTATTTT,CSARDWDRVDTQYF
TRBJ2-2,-,-,TRBV6-2/TRBV6-3,TGTGCCAGCAATATCCGGCGGAACACCGGGGAGCTGTTTTTT,CASNIRRNTGELFF
TRBJ2-1,-,-,TRBV12-3/TRBV12-4,TGTGCCAGCAGTTTAATAGTTTCGAGCTCCTACAATGATCAGTTCTTC,CASSLIVSSSYNDQFF
TRBJ1-6,many,TRBD1,TRBV7-9,TGTGCCAGCAGCCCGCCGGGACAGGGAGGTTCACCCCTCCACTTT,CASSPPGQGGSPLHF